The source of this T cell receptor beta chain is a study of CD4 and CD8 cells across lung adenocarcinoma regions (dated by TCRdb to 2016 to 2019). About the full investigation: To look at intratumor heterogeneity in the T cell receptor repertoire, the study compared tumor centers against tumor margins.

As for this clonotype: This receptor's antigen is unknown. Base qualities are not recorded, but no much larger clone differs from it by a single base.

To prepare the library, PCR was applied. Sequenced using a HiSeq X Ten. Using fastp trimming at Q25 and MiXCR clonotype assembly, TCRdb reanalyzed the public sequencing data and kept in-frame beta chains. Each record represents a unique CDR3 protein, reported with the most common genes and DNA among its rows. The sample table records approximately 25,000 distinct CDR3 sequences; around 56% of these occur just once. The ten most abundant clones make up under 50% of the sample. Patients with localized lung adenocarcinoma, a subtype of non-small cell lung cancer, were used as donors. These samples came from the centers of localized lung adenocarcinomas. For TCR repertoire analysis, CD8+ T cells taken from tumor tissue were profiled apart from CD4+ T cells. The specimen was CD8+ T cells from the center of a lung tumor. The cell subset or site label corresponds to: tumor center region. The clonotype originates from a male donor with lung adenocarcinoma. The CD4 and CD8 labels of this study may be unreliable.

The encoded CDR3 is CASSVDRGDGYTF. The DNA sequence is given as TGTGCCAGCAGTGTGGACAGGGGGGATGGCTACACCTTC. This receptor chain uses TRBV6-1 and TRBJ1-2, and 10 junction bases match TRBD1. From the germline V gene, CDR1 is MNHNS and CDR2 is SASEGT. For this chain, trimming is 4 bases at the V end and 6 bases at the J end, and the number of junction bases without a gene match is 2. Including cysteine and phenylalanine, the CDR3 has 13 amino acids. This entry keeps only the CDR3 DNA: 39 bases, framed from base 1.